Listed below are T cell receptor beta chains from one sample, sequenced in a study of Graves' ophthalmopathy and Graves' hyperthyroidism. MiXCR, applied by TCRdb to the multiplex PCR reads, yields one record per CDR3 protein. Here the sample spans about 700,000 distinct CDR3 sequences, 35% to 50% being singletons. The sequenced sample consisted of peripheral blood. These receptors came from an adult man with Graves' ophthalmopathy. CDR3s include the opening cysteine and the closing phenylalanine or tryptophan. A D gene is named only where the DNA matches it firmly. Rows may omit the clone size; those that give it use once, few, many or a size class.

cdr3_aa cdr3_nt d_call j_call v_call clone_size
CASSQRRERTFF TGTGCCAGCAGCCAACGCAGGGAGAGGACTTTCTTT - TRBJ1-1 TRBV3-1 -
CASSQDQAGVYEQYF TGCGCCAGCAGCCAAGATCAAGCGGGAGTCTACGAGCAGTACTTC TRBD2 TRBJ2-7 TRBV4-3 -
CASSHATVSGANVLTF TGCGCCAGCAGCCATGCGACAGTCTCTGGGGCCAACGTCCTGACTTTC - TRBJ2-6 TRBV4-3 few
CAASSYSPAYGYTF TGTGCCGCCAGCAGTTACTCACCCGCCTATGGCTACACCTTC - TRBJ1-2 TRBV15 -
CAISEFGTNYGYTF TGTGCCATCAGTGAGTTCGGGACAAACTATGGCTACACCTTC - TRBJ1-2 TRBV10-3 -
CASSKGPRDSPLHF TGTGCCAGCAGCAAGGGACCGCGGGATTCACCCCTCCACTTT - TRBJ1-6 TRBV9 -
CATSTAGTGDQPQHF TGTGCCACCTCCACCGCAGGGACAGGGGATCAGCCCCAGCATTTT TRBD1 TRBJ1-5 TRBV24-1 -
CASSFQSRAAKETQYF TGTGCCAGCAGCTTCCAATCCCGGGCTGCTAAAGAGACCCAGTACTTC - TRBJ2-5 TRBV11-2 -
CASSVALSGANVLTF TGTGCCAGCAGCGTAGCCCTTTCTGGGGCCAACGTCCTGACTTTC - TRBJ2-6 TRBV9 many
CASSRPGEQPQHF TGCGCCAGCAGCCGCCCAGGGGAACAGCCCCAGCATTTT - TRBJ1-5 TRBV4-1 -
CASSPETGDYGYTF TGTGCCAGCAGTCCTGAGACAGGGGACTATGGCTACACCTTC TRBD1 TRBJ1-2 TRBV6-1 few
CAISDLLAGTDTQYF TGTGCCATCAGTGATCTCCTAGCGGGCACAGATACGCAGTATTTT TRBD2 TRBJ2-3 TRBV10-3 -
CSVELAGEGYTF TGCAGCGTTGAACTAGCGGGGGAGGGCTACACCTTC - TRBJ1-2 TRBV29-1 -
CASSEFGLAGSRPQHF TGTGCCAGCAGTGAGTTTGGTTTGGCAGGGAGTCGGCCCCAGCATTTT - TRBJ1-5 TRBV7-9 -
CASSYLSGGVGYEQYF TGTGCCAGCAGTTACTTATCAGGGGGTGTTGGCTACGAGCAGTACTTC TRBD1 TRBJ2-7 TRBV10-3 -
CASSQYRGPEAFF TGCGCCAGCAGCCAATACAGGGGGCCTGAAGCTTTCTTT TRBD1 TRBJ1-1 TRBV4-3 -
CASSLRDGESYEQYF TGTGCCAGCAGCCTCCGGGACGGGGAGTCCTACGAGCAGTACTTC - TRBJ2-7 TRBV2 few
CASIPPGRGLHGYTF TGTGCCAGCATCCCCCCGGGGCGGGGCTTGCATGGCTACACCTTC - TRBJ1-2 TRBV2 many
CASSLGGNGEPFF TGTGCCAGCAGCTTGGGAGGGAACGGGGAGCCGTTTTTT TRBD2 TRBJ2-2 TRBV5-1 few
CSAGLAGETQYF TGTTCAGCGGGACTAGCCGGGGAGACCCAGTACTTC TRBD2 TRBJ2-5 TRBV20-1 -
CASSSPGRGTNEKLFF TGTGCCAGCAGCTCGCCGGGCAGGGGCACTAATGAAAAACTGTTTTTT - TRBJ1-4 TRBV7-2 many
CASRRNNRDGYTF TGTGCCAGCAGGAGAAATAACAGGGATGGCTACACCTTC - TRBJ1-2 TRBV25-1 many
CASKRQGDEQYF TGCGCCAGCAAGAGACAGGGGGACGAGCAGTACTTC TRBD1 TRBJ2-7 TRBV10-2 many
CSARDLGQGVYEQYF TGCAGTGCTAGAGATCTCGGTCAGGGGGTCTACGAGCAGTACTTC TRBD1 TRBJ2-7 TRBV20-1 few
CASSDRDIGYYNSPLHF TGTGCCAGCAGCGACCGGGACATCGGGTACTATAATTCACCCCTCCACTTT - TRBJ1-6 TRBV7-8 -
CASSFDSEWDYEQYF TGTGCCAGCAGCTTCGACAGTGAGTGGGATTACGAGCAGTACTTC - TRBJ2-7 TRBV11-2 once
CASSREEGALSNTEAFF TGCGCCAGCAGCCGAGAAGAGGGGGCGTTGAGCAACACTGAAGCTTTCTTT TRBD1 TRBJ1-1 TRBV5-1 -
CASGMRVTGATYTEAFF TGTGCCAGTGGTATGCGAGTGACGGGGGCCACGTACACTGAAGCTTTCTTT - TRBJ1-1 TRBV7-8 -
CATSDYGAPTDTQYF TGTGCCACCAGTGATTATGGGGCCCCCACAGATACGCAGTATTTT - TRBJ2-3 TRBV24-1 once
CASKRLADQPQHF TGTGCCAGTAAACGGTTGGCCGATCAGCCCCAGCATTTT - TRBJ1-5 TRBV19 -
CATSSRSGGGANVLTF TGTGCCACCAGCAGTCGATCTGGGGGCGGGGCCAACGTCCTGACTTTC - TRBJ2-6 TRBV15 -
CASSRTGGLREQYF TGTGCCAGCAGCCGGACAGGGGGCCTTCGGGAGCAGTACTTC TRBD1 TRBJ2-7 TRBV10-2 -
CASSERTNSPLHF TGTGCCAGCAGTGAACGGACGAATTCACCCCTCCACTTT - TRBJ1-6 TRBV6-5 many
CASSPASGGANVLTF TGTGCCAGCAGCCCCGCTAGCGGGGGGGCCAACGTCCTGACTTTC TRBD2 TRBJ2-6 TRBV10-2 -
CASSLWAAVRDEQYF TGTGCCAGCAGCTTATGGGCGGCAGTTAGAGACGAGCAGTACTTC - TRBJ2-7 TRBV7-2 many
CSVEEGESGLNTQYF TGCAGCGTTGAAGAGGGGGAGAGCGGGTTAAATACGCAGTATTTT - TRBJ2-3 TRBV29-1 -
CASSQDRGKEKLFF TGTGCCAGCAGCCAGGACAGGGGCAAGGAAAAACTGTTTTTT TRBD1 TRBJ1-4 TRBV11-2 many
CATSRGTAGNAEAFF TGTGCCACCAGCAGAGGGACAGCGGGGAACGCTGAAGCTTTCTTT - TRBJ1-1 TRBV15 -
CASSYRGRDYGYTF TGTGCCAGCAGTTACAGGGGGCGCGACTATGGCTACACCTTC TRBD1 TRBJ1-2 TRBV10-3 few
CASGEGQMNTEAFF TGTGCCAGCGGGGAAGGACAAATGAACACTGAAGCTTTCTTT - TRBJ1-1 TRBV2 many
CAAGTSGKVDTQYF TGTGCCGCCGGGACTAGCGGGAAAGTGGATACGCAGTATTTT TRBD2 TRBJ2-3 TRBV24-1 -
CASSLVSRTEAFF TGCGCCAGCAGCTTAGTATCGAGGACTGAAGCTTTCTTT - TRBJ1-1 TRBV5-1 many
CASSPGGSGTYEQYF TGTGCCAGCAGCCCAGGAGGGTCTGGGACCTACGAGCAGTACTTC - TRBJ2-7 TRBV7-9 -
CSVAHENYGYTF TGCAGCGTAGCCCATGAGAACTATGGCTACACCTTC - TRBJ1-2 TRBV29-1 many
CSATNQMETEAFF TGCAGTGCCACAAACCAAATGGAGACTGAAGCTTTCTTT - TRBJ1-1 TRBV20-1 -
CSVGGQNNQPQHF TGCAGCGTTGGCGGGCAGAACAATCAGCCCCAGCATTTT - TRBJ1-5 TRBV29-1 many
CASSRTGGFEGYTF TGTGCCAGCAGTAGGACAGGGGGCTTCGAGGGCTACACCTTC TRBD1 TRBJ1-2 TRBV10-3 once
CATSDHRTGGLRGYTF TGTGCCACCAGTGACCACCGGACAGGGGGATTACGTGGCTACACCTTC TRBD1 TRBJ1-2 TRBV24-1 many
CASSQDRQYNSPLHF TGCGCCAGCAGCCAAGATCGCCAGTATAATTCACCCCTCCACTTT - TRBJ1-6 TRBV4-3 -
CASSNGQRQPQHF TGTGCCAGTAGTAACGGACAGAGGCAGCCCCAGCATTTT - TRBJ1-5 TRBV19 many
CSAVRGGGAYGYTF TGCAGTGCCGTGCGGGGGGGAGGGGCCTATGGCTACACCTTC - TRBJ1-2 TRBV20-1 few
CASSEATDRVNSPLHF TGTGCCAGCAGTGAAGCGACGGACAGGGTTAATTCACCCCTCCACTTT TRBD1 TRBJ1-6 TRBV2 many
CASSLVNTGGEAFF TGTGCCAGCAGCTTAGTAAACACCGGGGGGGAAGCTTTCTTT - TRBJ1-1 TRBV7-9 -
CASSLTGFGEQYF TGTGCCAGCAGCTTAACGGGCTTTGGCGAGCAGTACTTC - TRBJ2-7 TRBV7-3 -